Reported below is one TCR beta chain. Its antigen is not identified. The data derive from a study of response to subunit inactivated influenza vaccine. One entry per CDR3 protein results from TCRdb running MiXCR on the RT-PCR reads. The table has about 780,000 distinct CDR3 sequences, under 20% seen once. Study-level results: That few new T cells are recruited by each seasonal influenza vaccination was the authors' suggestion.

This specimen was PBMCs from blood, taken 5 days after vaccination. The sequence was collected from a man over 45 who received an inactivated influenza vaccine.

The CDR3 sequence is CASSQEGSWTEAFF. In DNA, the CDR3 is TGCGCCAGCAGCCAGGAGGGCAGTTGGACTGAAGCTTTCTTT. The rearrangement uses TRBV4-3 and TRBJ1-1; D gene unclear. Trimming left V 3 bases short and J 5 bases short, with 13 bases between. This CDR3 region has 14 residues. In germline, CDR1 is LGHNA, CDR2 YSLEER.